This passage covers 31 T cell receptor beta chains from one sample sequenced in a study of TIL therapy for anti-PD-1-resistant metastatic lung cancer. Time point indicated: pre-treatment sample, taken before nivolumab and TIL therapy. The immunoSEQ assay was v3. Some clones are missing from TCRdb's copy, which holds only in-frame ones; the method was immunoSEQ multiplex PCR. This sample has tens of thousands of clones, with 79% found just once. Here the sequenced sample was blood, taken at baseline. The receptors were gathered from a woman aged 30-85 years with non-small cell lung cancer.

This clone occurred a few times. The chain couples TRBV7-9 to TRBJ1-4, with 7 bases fitting TRBD1. Per the germline V gene, CDR1 is SEHNR and CDR2 is FQNEAQ (reference sequence). V was pared by 5 bases and J by 4 bases, with 4 bases of the junction left unmatched. This CDR3 region has 14 residues. The CDR3 is CASSPGQINEKLFF. In nucleotides, the CDR3 is TGTGCCAGCAGCCCGGGACAGATTAATGAAAAACTGTTTTTT.

The chain couples TRBV5-4 to TRBJ1-1, with 12 bases aligning to TRBD1. Germline loops: CDR1 SGHNT, CDR2 YYREEE (reference sequence). Losses at the gene ends were 3 bases for V and 11 bases for J; bases not matched to a gene: 11. This CDR3 is built from 15 residues. The DNA for the CDR3 is TGTGCCAGCAGCTGGCCGGGACAGGGGGCAAGCGGGGCTTTCTTT. This encodes CASSWPGQGASGAFF.

This clone was observed a handful of times. This chain links TRBV4-2 with TRBJ1-1; the match to TRBD1 covers 7 bases. The germline V gene has CDR1 LGHNA and CDR2 YNFKEQ. Germline trimming cut 5 bases from V and 0 bases from J; bases unmatched to any gene: 6. CDR3 length equals 15 residues. The CDR3: CASSLGGTVNTEAFF. CDR3 DNA: TGTGCCAGCAGCTTAGGCGGGACAGTGAACACTGAAGCTTTCTTT.

The V gene is TRBV10-2, the J gene TRBJ1-2; D remains unclear. Germline-derived CDR1 and CDR2 are WSHSY and SAAADI. The germline V and J ends were trimmed by 6 bases and 8 bases, with 16 bases remaining between them. This CDR3 has 13 residues. CDR3 bases: TGCGCCAGCAGCCCTATATTAGCTGGGGGCTACACCTTC. This translates into CASSPILAGGYTF.

This sequence joins TRBV5-1 and TRBJ2-2; the D call may be TRBD1 or TRBD2 (5 bases each). The CDR3 extends over 15 amino acids. V was trimmed by 2 bases and J by 4 bases, leaving 12 bases between them. Germline assignment: CDR1 SGHRS and CDR2 YFSETQ. In DNA, the CDR3 is TGCGCCAGCAGCTTCCGGGACCCCATCACCGGGGAGCTGTTTTTT. Translating gives CASSFRDPITGELFF.

The chain uses TRBV7-2 and TRBJ2-5; D remains ambiguous. The CDR3 sequence is 12 residues long. The germline gives CDR1 SGHTA, CDR2 FQGNSA. Trimming cost V 4 bases and J 1 base, with 4 bases left between them. The CDR3: CASSSGQETQYF. In DNA, the CDR3 is TGTGCCAGCAGCTCAGGCCAAGAGACCCAGTACTTC.

This clone was seen more than once but under ten times. This chain uses TRBV9 with TRBJ2-1, with TRBD2 identical over 9 bases. The ends lost 3 bases at V and 7 bases at J; junction bases unmatched: 5. The germline V gene has CDR1 SGDLS and CDR2 YYNGEE. The CDR3 has 14 amino acids. In DNA, the CDR3 is TGTGCCAGCAGCGCGAGACTAGCGGCAAATGAGCAGTTCTTC. Amino acid sequence: CASSARLAANEQFF.

In its sample, this clone was seen a few times. The V call is TRBV2, the J call TRBJ2-1, with 12 bases identical to TRBD2. V dropped 6 bases and J dropped 7; count of bases not matched to a gene: 10. The CDR3 sequence is 16 residues long. CDR1 is SNHLY and CDR2 is FYNNEI in the germline V gene. The CDR3 loop reads CASRESLAGGQNEQFF. DNA for the CDR3: TGTGCCAGCAGGGAAAGTCTAGCGGGGGGGCAGAATGAGCAGTTCTTC.

The V and J genes are TRBV28 and TRBJ1-2; D perhaps matches TRBD1 (6 bases). Germline V gene sequence: CDR1 MDHEN, CDR2 SYDVKM. This CDR3 is built from 15 residues. Between the trimmed V and J ends, which lost 5 bases and 8 bases, there was a span of 21 bases. CDR3 bases: TGTGCCAGCAGTAAACCCACTCAGGGGAGGTTGGGCTACACCTTC. It translates to CASSKPTQGRLGYTF.

The gene calls are TRBV11-2 and TRBJ1-1, with TRBD1 as a possible D gene (5 bases). Germline V gene sequence: CDR1 SGHAT, CDR2 FQNNGV. The CDR3 sequence is 15 residues long. Trimming took 2 bases from V and 4 from J, leaving 14 bases between them. In nucleotides, the CDR3 is TGTGCCAGCAGCTTAAATGAGGGGTCGGGCACTGAAGCTTTCTTT. Translation: CASSLNEGSGTEAFF. Looking up the rest from reference TRBV11-2 and TRBJ1-1 gives the full variable domain: EAGVAQSPRYKIIEKRQSVAFWCNPISGHATLYWYQQILGQGPKLLIQFQNNGVVDDSQLPKDRFSAERLKGVDSTLKIQPAKLEDSAVYLCASSLNEGSGTEAFFGQGTRLTVV.

The rearrangement links TRBV21-1 to TRBJ1-5; the table names TRBD1, a call not compared with the DNA. TRBV21-1 is assigned pseudogene status. This CDR3 is 15 amino acids long. The chain's CDR3 is CASLDMDTSNQPQHF. The CDR3 DNA is TGTGCCAGCCTTGATATGGACACCAGCAATCAGCCCCAGCATTTT.

The chain combines TRBV10-3 with TRBJ1-3, with D perhaps TRBD1 (5 bases). The CDR3 has 14 amino acids. V gave up 7 bases and J gave up 0 bases, with 10 bases separating them. Germline assignment: CDR1 ENHRY and CDR2 SYGVKD. In DNA form, the CDR3 reads TGTGCCATCAAGACAGCCCTCTCTGGAAACACCATATATTTT. Protein product: CAIKTALSGNTIYF.

A single count supports this clone. J is TRBJ2-4 and V is TRBV10-2; either TRBD1 or TRBD2 may fit D (6 bases each). Germline lookup yields CDR1 WSHSY and CDR2 SAAADI. Trimming took 5 bases from V and 9 from J, leaving 17 bases between them. The CDR3 runs 14 residues. As DNA, the CDR3 is TGCGCCAGCAGTAAACGACAGGCCGGGGGCATTCAGTACTTC. The encoded protein is CASSKRQAGGIQYF.

This clone was counted once. The chain has TRBV7-3 and TRBJ1-1; D not resolved. Germline CDR1 is SGHTA and CDR2 is FQGTGA. Trimming stripped 0 bases from V and 6 bases from J, with 8 bases between. There are 13 residues in the CDR3. This CDR3 is CASSLTLGSEAFF. The DNA for the CDR3 is TGTGCCAGCAGCTTAACTCTCGGGTCTGAAGCTTTCTTT.

This sequence joins TRBV2 and TRBJ2-1, with 15 bases matching TRBD2. CDR3 length: 18 amino acids. Germline V lookup: CDR1 SNHLY, CDR2 FYNNEI. The V gene end was trimmed by 10 bases and the J gene end by 6 bases; junction bases not matched to a gene: 16. This CDR3 reads CATGGLAGGLTSVNEQFF. For the CDR3, the DNA is TGTGCCACTGGGGGACTAGCGGGAGGCCTGACATCGGTCAATGAGCAGTTCTTC.

This clone was counted only a few times. The chain carries TRBV19 and TRBJ1-1; weak D call: TRBD1 (6 bases). The germline V gene has CDR1 LNHDA and CDR2 SQIVND (reference sequence). The CDR3 is 14 residues long. V gave up 8 bases and J gave up 4 bases, with 17 bases separating them. CDR3 bases: TGTGCCAGTCTGCTTCACAGGGAGGCCACTGAAGCTTTCTTT. Translation gives CASLLHREATEAFF.

This sequence joins TRBV29-1 and TRBJ1-1; weak D call: TRBD1 (6 bases). Germline V gene sequence: CDR1 SQVTM, CDR2 ANQGSEA. The CDR3 loop spans 13 amino acids. Trimming pared 3 bases from V and 11 bases from J, leaving 19 bases between. CDR3 in DNA: TGCAGCGTTGACCAATCAATGGGGGCGAAGGCTTTCTTT. It yields the protein CSVDQSMGAKAFF.

CDR3 residues: CASSIGQGEYEQYF. In nucleotides, the CDR3 is TGTGCCAGTAGTATTGGACAGGGAGAGTACGAGCAGTACTTC. The chain recombines TRBV19 with TRBJ2-7; TRBD1 matches 8 bases. This CDR3 spans 14 amino acids. Germline CDR1 is LNHDA and CDR2 is SQIVND (reference sequence). V trimming: 3 bases; J trimming: 4 bases; junction bases outside the gene matches: 5.

The V gene is TRBV5-5, the J gene TRBJ2-5; 14 bases map to TRBD2. V lost 0 bases to trimming and J lost 3 bases; unmatched junction nucleotides: 4. The CDR3 has 17 amino acids. Per the germline V gene, CDR1 is SGHKS and CDR2 is YYEKEE (reference sequence). The CDR3 reads CASSLARGLAGEETQYF. As DNA, the CDR3 is TGTGCCAGCAGCTTGGCTAGGGGACTAGCGGGGGAAGAGACCCAGTACTTC.

The rearrangement links TRBV5-1 to TRBJ1-5; weak D call: TRBD1 (5 bases). The CDR3 consists of 14 residues. Trimming took off 1 base at V and 4 bases at J, with 9 bases between the two ends. Looked up from germline, CDR1 is SGHRS and CDR2 is YFSETQ. The CDR3 loop reads CASSLNEGNQPQHF. The CDR3 region has the DNA TGCGCCAGCAGCTTGAATGAGGGGAATCAGCCCCAGCATTTT.

The rearrangement uses TRBV5-5 and TRBJ1-2, with 12 bases that match TRBD1. Germline V CDR1 and CDR2: SGHKS, YYEKEE (reference sequence). The CDR3 has 15 residues. Trimming cost V 2 bases and J 2 bases; bases outside gene matches: 1. The CDR3 loop reads CASSFGTGGNYGYTF. CDR3 coding DNA: TGTGCCAGCAGCTTTGGGACAGGGGGCAACTATGGCTACACCTTC.

The table lists this clone with a count of one. The chain couples TRBV19 to TRBJ2-7; 8 bases map to TRBD1. This CDR3 comprises 14 residues. Germline V gene sequence: CDR1 LNHDA, CDR2 SQIVND (reference sequence). Trimming took 4 bases from V and 2 from J; bases not matched to a gene: 4. CDR3 sequence reads: CASSTDRGAYEQYF. CDR3 nucleotide sequence: TGTGCCAGTAGTACTGACAGGGGAGCCTACGAGCAGTACTTC. Together with reference TRBV19 and TRBJ2-7, the CDR3 gives the full variable domain: DGGITQSPKYLFRKEGQNVTLSCEQNLNHDAMYWYRQDPGQGLRLIYYSQIVNDFQKGDIAEGYSVSREKKESFPLTVTSAQKNPTAFYLCASSTDRGAYEQYFGPGTRLTVT.

As DNA, the CDR3 is TGTGCCTGGAGCTTGGCAGGGGATCAGCCCCAGCATTTT. It specifies CAWSLAGDQPQHF. V is TRBV30 and J is TRBJ1-5, with D possibly matching TRBD1 (6 bases). Looked up from germline, CDR1 is GTSNPN and CDR2 is SVGIG (reference sequence). The V end was cut by 3 bases, the J end by 5 bases, with 11 bases between. The CDR3 spans 13 residues.

The chain carries TRBV19 and TRBJ1-2; 10 bases align to TRBD1. The CDR3 totals 15 residues. V lost 4 bases to trimming and J lost 5 bases; unmatched junction nucleotides: 7. Germline-derived CDR1 and CDR2 are LNHDA and SQIVND (reference sequence). The CDR3 spells CASSTRTGGRYGYTF. Here the CDR3 DNA reads TGTGCCAGTAGTACCCGGACAGGGGGAAGGTATGGCTACACCTTC. Using reference TRBV19 and TRBJ1-2 for the parts outside the CDR3, the full variable domain is DGGITQSPKYLFRKEGQNVTLSCEQNLNHDAMYWYRQDPGQGLRLIYYSQIVNDFQKGDIAEGYSVSREKKESFPLTVTSAQKNPTAFYLCASSTRTGGRYGYTFGSGTRLTVV.

CDR3 sequence (DNA): TGTGCCAGCAGCTTAGGTGACAGGCCCTCCCTGGAAGCTTTCTTT. It codes for CASSLGDRPSLEAFF. The rearrangement uses TRBV13 and TRBJ1-1, with D perhaps TRBD1 (6 bases). CDR1 is PRHDT and CDR2 is FYEKMQ in the germline V gene (reference sequence). V was shortened by 0 bases and J by 8 bases, with 16 bases between the two germline ends. The CDR3 contains 15 residues. The full variable domain, in which reference TRBV13 and TRBJ1-1 provide the parts outside the CDR3, is AAGVIQSPRHLIKEKRETATLKCYPIPRHDTVYWYQQGPGQDPQFLISFYEKMQSDKGSIPDRFSAQQFSDYHSELNMSSLELGDSALYFCASSLGDRPSLEAFFGQGTRLTVV.

This sequence joins TRBV6-5 and TRBJ2-5; D is ambiguous. Trimming removed 6 bases at V and 2 bases at J, with 10 bases between. The CDR3 covers 13 residues. Germline loops: CDR1 MNHEY, CDR2 SVGAGI. Here the CDR3 reads CASSLGPQETQYF. CDR3 nucleotide sequence: TGTGCCAGCAGCCTTGGGCCTCAAGAGACCCAGTACTTC.

This CDR3 is CASSNNPNGGAEETQYF. DNA of the CDR3: TGTGCCAGCAGCAATAATCCAAACGGGGGGGCCGAGGAGACCCAGTACTTC. V and J are TRBV21-1 and TRBJ2-5; the D call in the table, TRBD2, was not verified against the DNA. TRBV21-1 counts as a pseudogene. The length of the CDR3 is 17 residues.

This clone was recorded a few times. CDR3 region: CASSRDGEKLFF. CDR3 sequence (DNA): TGTGCCAGCAGTAGGGACGGCGAAAAACTGTTTTTT. The chain couples TRBV2 to TRBJ1-4; D possibly corresponds to TRBD1 (5 bases). Germline CDR1 is SNHLY and CDR2 is FYNNEI. This CDR3 contains 12 residues. V gave up 5 bases and J gave up 8 bases, with 9 bases separating them.

The DNA for the CDR3 is TGTGCCAGCAGCTTTAGCGGGGGGGGCTACAATGAGCAGTTCTTC. It encodes CASSFSGGGYNEQFF. This chain links TRBV7-2 with TRBJ2-1; the match to TRBD2 covers 11 bases. Germline loops: CDR1 SGHTA, CDR2 FQGNSA. After removal of 3 bases from V and 3 bases from J, the junction contained 1 base not matched to a gene. The CDR3 consists of 15 residues.

This sequence joins TRBV5-6 and TRBJ1-4; possible D gene TRBD1, 6 bases. V was trimmed by 1 base and J by 0 bases, leaving 10 bases between them. The length of the CDR3 is 16 residues. Germline V lookup: CDR1 SGHDT, CDR2 YYEEEE. In nucleotides, the CDR3 is TGTGCCAGCAGCTTGACAGGGCTGGCAACTAATGAAAAACTGTTTTTT. Protein: CASSLTGLATNEKLFF. Together with reference TRBV5-6 and TRBJ1-4, the CDR3 gives the full variable domain: DAGVTQSPTHLIKTRGQQVTLRCSPKSGHDTVSWYQQALGQGPQFIFQYYEEEERQRGNFPDRFSGHQFPNYSSELNVNALLLGDSALYLCASSLTGLATNEKLFFGSGTQLSVL.

The chain links TRBV20-1 to TRBJ2-3; D remains ambiguous. CDR1 is DFQATT and CDR2 is SNEGSKA in the germline V gene (reference sequence). Trimming removed 2 bases at V and 6 bases at J, with 3 bases between. The CDR3 loop spans 10 amino acids. In DNA form, the CDR3 reads TGCAGTGCTAGAATGGATACGCAGTATTTT. Translated: CSARMDTQYF.